The 7 T cell receptor beta chains reported below all come from one sample, sequenced in a study of cytomegalovirus exposure and HLA in healthy donors. The PCR ran on 60 Vbeta and 13 Jbeta primers. Profiling relied on immunoSEQ multiplex PCR, and the TCRdb table lists in-frame clones only, not all of them. Found here are some 110,000 clones, nearly 75% of them singletons; the top ten hold around 5%. Sequencing was done on a sample of PBMCs. The receptors here all came from a man in his thirties or forties in good health and CMV-seropositive.

The chain uses TRBV30 and TRBJ2-1; 7 nucleotides agree with TRBD1. Germline V lookup: CDR1 GTSNPN, CDR2 SVGIG (reference sequence). The CDR3 totals 13 residues. The junction had 4 bases not matched to a gene; V was cut back by 1 base and J by 7 bases. This CDR3 reads CAWSGAGGNEQFF. DNA for the CDR3: TGTGCCTGGAGTGGTGCAGGGGGTAATGAGCAGTTCTTC.

The J gene is TRBJ2-1, the V gene TRBV6-5; 7 bases align to TRBD1. Germline trimming cut 6 bases from V and 4 bases from J; bases unmatched to any gene: 9. This CDR3 spans 15 amino acids. Per the germline V gene, CDR1 is MNHEY and CDR2 is SVGAGI. The DNA for the CDR3 is TGTGCCAGCAGACGTGTCGGGACAGCTTACAATGAGCAGTTCTTC. Its translation: CASRRVGTAYNEQFF.

The sample holds a few counts of this clone. The V gene is TRBV5-1, the J gene TRBJ2-7, with TRBD2 matching over 9 bases. The V segment lost 6 bases and the J segment 2 bases; nucleotides outside the gene matches: 12. CDR1 and CDR2 (germline): SGHRS, YFSETQ. The CDR3 totals 16 residues. The CDR3 loop reads CASTSGIAGDPYEQYF. The CDR3 DNA sequence: TGCGCCAGCACCTCTGGGATAGCGGGGGACCCCTACGAGCAGTACTTC.

This clone was seen a handful of times. The chain links TRBV7-9 to TRBJ1-3; D not certain. The length of the CDR3 is 13 residues. The germline V gene has CDR1 SEHNR and CDR2 FQNEAQ (reference sequence). The V end lost 7 bases, the J end lost 8 bases, and 15 bases lay between the germline ends. The CDR3 here is CASIGRQRDTIYF. CDR3 coding DNA: TGTGCCAGCATAGGACGGCAGCGGGACACCATATATTTT.

The rearrangement joins TRBV4-3 to TRBJ2-7, with a tentative D call TRBD2 (6 bases). This CDR3 is 12 amino acids long. V was pared by 1 base and J by 6 bases, with 7 bases between. CDR1 and CDR2 from the germline V gene are LGHNA and YSLEER. The CDR3 is CASSQAGGEQYF. The DNA for the CDR3 is TGCGCCAGCAGCCAAGCCGGGGGCGAGCAGTACTTC.

There are a few counts of this clone. The chain links TRBV14 to TRBJ2-1; TRBD1 might be the D (7 bases). Trimming shortened V by 3 bases and J by 8 bases, and 23 bases separated the two germline ends. The CDR3 runs 17 residues. Germline CDR1 reads SGHDN; CDR2 reads FVKESK. CDR3 amino acids: CASSQGGLRDSSHEQFF. DNA for the CDR3: TGTGCCAGCAGCCAGGGCGGATTGCGGGACAGCTCGCATGAGCAGTTCTTC.

The gene calls are TRBV18 and TRBJ1-1; 10 bases align to TRBD1. Germline lookup yields CDR1 KGHSH and CDR2 LQKENI. CDR3 length: 16 residues. Losses at the gene ends were 3 bases for V and 3 bases for J; bases not matched to a gene: 7. Here the CDR3 reads CASSPRDRGRDTEAFF. The DNA of the CDR3 is TGTGCCAGCTCACCTCGGGACAGGGGACGGGACACTGAAGCTTTCTTT.